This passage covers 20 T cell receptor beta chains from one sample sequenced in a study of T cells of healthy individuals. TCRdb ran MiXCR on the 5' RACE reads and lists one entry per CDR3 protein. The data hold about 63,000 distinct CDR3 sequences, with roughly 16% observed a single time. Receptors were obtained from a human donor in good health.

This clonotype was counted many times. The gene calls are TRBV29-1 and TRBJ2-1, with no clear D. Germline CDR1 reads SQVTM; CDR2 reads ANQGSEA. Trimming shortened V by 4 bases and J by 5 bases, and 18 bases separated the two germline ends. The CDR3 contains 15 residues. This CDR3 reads CSVVPPWGSNNEQFF. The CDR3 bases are TGCAGCGTTGTCCCTCCCTGGGGTTCTAACAATGAGCAGTTCTTC.

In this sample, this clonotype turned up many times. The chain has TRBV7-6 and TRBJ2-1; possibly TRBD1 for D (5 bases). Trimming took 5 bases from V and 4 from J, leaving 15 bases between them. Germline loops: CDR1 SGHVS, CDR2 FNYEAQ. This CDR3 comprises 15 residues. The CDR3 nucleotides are TGTGCCAGCAGCCCCAGGGTTCCGACTTACAATGAGCAGTTCTTC. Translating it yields CASSPRVPTYNEQFF.

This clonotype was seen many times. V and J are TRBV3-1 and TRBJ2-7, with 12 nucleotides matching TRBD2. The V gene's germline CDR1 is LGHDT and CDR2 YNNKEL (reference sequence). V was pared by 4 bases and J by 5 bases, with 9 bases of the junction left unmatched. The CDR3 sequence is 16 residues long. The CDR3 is CASSRLLAGGPHEQYF. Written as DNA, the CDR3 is TGTGCCAGCAGCCGGCTGCTAGCGGGAGGGCCTCACGAGCAGTACTTC.

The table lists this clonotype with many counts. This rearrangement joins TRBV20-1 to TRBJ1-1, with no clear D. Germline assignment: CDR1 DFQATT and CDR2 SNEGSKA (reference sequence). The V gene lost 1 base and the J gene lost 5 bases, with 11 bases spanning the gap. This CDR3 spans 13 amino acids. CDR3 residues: CSARATPVTEAFF. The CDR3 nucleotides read TGCAGTGCTAGAGCGACTCCCGTTACTGAAGCTTTCTTT.

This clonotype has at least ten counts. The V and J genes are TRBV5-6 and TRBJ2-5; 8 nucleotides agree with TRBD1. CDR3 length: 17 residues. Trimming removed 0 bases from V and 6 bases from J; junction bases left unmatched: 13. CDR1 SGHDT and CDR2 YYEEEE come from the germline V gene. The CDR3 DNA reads TGTGCCAGCAGCTTGGACGTAGGGCAGGGGGCTAGGAAGACCCAGTACTTC. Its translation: CASSLDVGQGARKTQYF.

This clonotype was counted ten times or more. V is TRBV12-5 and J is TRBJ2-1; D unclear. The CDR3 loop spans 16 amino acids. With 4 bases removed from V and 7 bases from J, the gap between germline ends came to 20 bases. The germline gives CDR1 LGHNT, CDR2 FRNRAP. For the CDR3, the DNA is TGTGCTAGTGGTTCTGGGGTCACCAGGTCAAGGAATGAGCAGTTCTTC. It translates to CASGSGVTRSRNEQFF.

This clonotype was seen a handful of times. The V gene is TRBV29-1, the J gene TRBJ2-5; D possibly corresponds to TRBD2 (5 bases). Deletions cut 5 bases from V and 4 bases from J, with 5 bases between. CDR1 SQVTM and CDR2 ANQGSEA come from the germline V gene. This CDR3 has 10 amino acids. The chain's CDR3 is CSVRGETQYF. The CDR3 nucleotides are TGCAGCGTTCGGGGAGAGACCCAGTACTTC.

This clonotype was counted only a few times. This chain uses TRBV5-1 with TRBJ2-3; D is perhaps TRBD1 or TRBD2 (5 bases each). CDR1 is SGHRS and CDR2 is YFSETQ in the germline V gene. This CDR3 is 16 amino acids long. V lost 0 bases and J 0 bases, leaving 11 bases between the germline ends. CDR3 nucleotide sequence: TGCGCCAGCAGCTTGGGCGAGGGGTCCAGCACAGATACGCAGTATTTT. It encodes CASSLGEGSSTDTQYF.

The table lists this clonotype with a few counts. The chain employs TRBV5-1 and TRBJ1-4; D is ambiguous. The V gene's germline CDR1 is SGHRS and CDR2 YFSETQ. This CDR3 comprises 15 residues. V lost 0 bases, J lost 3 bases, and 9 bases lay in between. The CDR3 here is CASSLEARPNEKLFF. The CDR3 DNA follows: TGCGCCAGCAGCTTGGAAGCCAGGCCTAATGAAAAACTGTTTTTT.

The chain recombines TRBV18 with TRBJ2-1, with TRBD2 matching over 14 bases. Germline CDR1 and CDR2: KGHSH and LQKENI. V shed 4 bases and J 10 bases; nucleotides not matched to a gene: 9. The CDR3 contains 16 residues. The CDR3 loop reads CASSLMTSGGANEQFF. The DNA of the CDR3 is TGTGCCAGCTCACTGATGACTAGCGGGGGGGCCAACGAGCAGTTCTTC.

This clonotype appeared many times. This CDR3 is CSVEGGRGSPLHF. The CDR3, as DNA: TGCAGCGTTGAGGGGGGGCGCGGTTCACCCCTCCACTTT. The chain has TRBV29-1 and TRBJ1-6; TRBD1 might be the D (6 bases). Germline CDR1 and CDR2: SQVTM and ANQGSEA. The V end lost 3 bases, the J end lost 9 bases, and 12 bases lay between the germline ends. This CDR3 has 13 residues. Full variable domain (outside the CDR3, taken from reference TRBV29-1 and TRBJ1-6): SAVISQKPSRDICQRGTSLTIQCQVDSQVTMMFWYRQQPGQSLTLIATANQGSEATYESGFVIDKFPISRPNLTFSTLTVSNMSPEDSSIYLCSVEGGRGSPLHFGNGTRLTVT.

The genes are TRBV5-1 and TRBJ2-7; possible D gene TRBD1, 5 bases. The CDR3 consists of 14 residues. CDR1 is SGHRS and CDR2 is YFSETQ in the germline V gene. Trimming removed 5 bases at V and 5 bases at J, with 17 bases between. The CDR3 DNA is TGCGCCAGCAGATTAACTCAGGGAAGGCACGAGCAGTACTTC. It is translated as CASRLTQGRHEQYF. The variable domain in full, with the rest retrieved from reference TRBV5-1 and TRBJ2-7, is KAGVTQTPRYLIKTRGQQVTLSCSPISGHRSVSWYQQTPGQGLQFLFEYFSETQRNKGNFPGRFSGRQFSNSRSEMNVSTLELGDSALYLCASRLTQGRHEQYFGPGTRLTVT.

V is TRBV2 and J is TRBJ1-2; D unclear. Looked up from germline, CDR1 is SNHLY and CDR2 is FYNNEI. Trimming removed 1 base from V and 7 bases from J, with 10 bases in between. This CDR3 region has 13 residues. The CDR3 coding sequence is TGTGCCAGCAGTGAAGGAAGGACTCCTGGCTACACCTTC. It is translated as CASSEGRTPGYTF.

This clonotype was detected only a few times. The CDR3 protein is CASSQVIGEQYF. The CDR3, as DNA: TGTGCCAGCAGCCAAGTGATCGGGGAGCAGTACTTC. The chain joins TRBV3-1 to TRBJ2-7; D remains ambiguous. The V gene lost 1 base and the J gene lost 7 bases, with 8 bases spanning the gap. The CDR3 covers 12 residues. CDR1 and CDR2 from the germline V gene are LGHDT and YNNKEL (reference sequence).

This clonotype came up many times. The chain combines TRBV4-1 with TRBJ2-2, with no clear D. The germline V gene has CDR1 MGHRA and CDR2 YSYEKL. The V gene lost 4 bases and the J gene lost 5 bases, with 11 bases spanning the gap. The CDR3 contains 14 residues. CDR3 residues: CASSLEPLTGELFF. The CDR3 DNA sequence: TGCGCCAGCAGCCTAGAACCTCTTACCGGGGAGCTGTTTTTT.

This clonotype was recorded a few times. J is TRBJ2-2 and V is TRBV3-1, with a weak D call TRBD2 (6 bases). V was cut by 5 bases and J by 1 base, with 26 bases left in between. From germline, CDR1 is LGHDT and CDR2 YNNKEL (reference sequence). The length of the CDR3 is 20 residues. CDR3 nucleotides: TGTGCCAGCAGCTACACCATGTTTCTGCGGGAAACCGAGAACACCGGGGAGCTGTTTTTT. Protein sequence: CASSYTMFLRETENTGELFF. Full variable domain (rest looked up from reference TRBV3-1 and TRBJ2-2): DTAVSQTPKYLVTQMGNDKSIKCEQNLGHDTMYWYKQDSKKFLKIMFSYNNKELIINETVPNRFSPKSPDKAHLNLHINSLELGDSAVYFCASSYTMFLRETENTGELFFGEGSRLTVL.

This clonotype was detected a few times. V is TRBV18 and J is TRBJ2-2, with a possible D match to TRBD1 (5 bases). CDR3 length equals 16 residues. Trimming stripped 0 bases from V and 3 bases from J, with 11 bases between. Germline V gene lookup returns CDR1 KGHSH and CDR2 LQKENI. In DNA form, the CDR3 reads TGTGCCAGCTCACCACCGCCTAGGGGATACACCGGGGAGCTGTTTTTT. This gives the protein CASSPPPRGYTGELFF.

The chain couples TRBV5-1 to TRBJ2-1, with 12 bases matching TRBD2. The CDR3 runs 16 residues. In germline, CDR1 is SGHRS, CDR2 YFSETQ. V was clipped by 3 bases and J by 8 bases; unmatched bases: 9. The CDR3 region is CASSSVPGLAGYEQFF. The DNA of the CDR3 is TGCGCCAGCAGCTCAGTTCCGGGACTAGCGGGCTATGAGCAGTTCTTC.

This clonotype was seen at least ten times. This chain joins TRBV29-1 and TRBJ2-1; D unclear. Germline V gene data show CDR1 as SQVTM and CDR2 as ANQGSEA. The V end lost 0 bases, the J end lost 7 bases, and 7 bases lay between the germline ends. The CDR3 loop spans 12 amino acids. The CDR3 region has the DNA TGCAGCGTTGAAGATGGCGGAAATGAGCAGTTCTTC. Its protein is CSVEDGGNEQFF.

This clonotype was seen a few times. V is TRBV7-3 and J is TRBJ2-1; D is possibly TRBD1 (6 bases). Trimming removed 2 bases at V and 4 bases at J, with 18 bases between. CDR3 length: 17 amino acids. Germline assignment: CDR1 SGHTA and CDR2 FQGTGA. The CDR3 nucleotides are TGTGCCAGCAGCTTATTGAGCTATGGCAGGGGTTACAATGAGCAGTTCTTC. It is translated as CASSLLSYGRGYNEQFF.